This T cell receptor (beta chain) was found in a study of identical twins. The ends lost 3 bases at V and 2 bases at J; junction bases unmatched: 5. The CDR3 loop spans 16 amino acids. Germline loops: CDR1 DFQATT, CDR2 SNEGSKA (reference sequence). MiXCR, applied by TCRdb to the 5' RACE reads, yields one record per CDR3 protein. The sample consists of 250,000 to 350,000 distinct CDR3 sequences, about 8.9% of them appearing once. This clonotype was found a few times. The same specimen was also included in a second study, on yellow fever vaccine responses in identical twins. That source adds: Reported findings indicate that twins' vaccine T cell responses seemed partially convergent, partially personalized.

This clonotype originated in a woman aged 18-29 years in good health. This chain joins TRBV20-1 and TRBJ2-2; 11 positions match TRBD2. The source material was memory (CD45RO+) T cells sorted from blood. The CDR3 nucleotides read TGCAGTGCTAGGTCGAGACTAGCGGGAAACACCGGGGAGCTGTTTTTT. It yields the protein CSARSRLAGNTGELFF.